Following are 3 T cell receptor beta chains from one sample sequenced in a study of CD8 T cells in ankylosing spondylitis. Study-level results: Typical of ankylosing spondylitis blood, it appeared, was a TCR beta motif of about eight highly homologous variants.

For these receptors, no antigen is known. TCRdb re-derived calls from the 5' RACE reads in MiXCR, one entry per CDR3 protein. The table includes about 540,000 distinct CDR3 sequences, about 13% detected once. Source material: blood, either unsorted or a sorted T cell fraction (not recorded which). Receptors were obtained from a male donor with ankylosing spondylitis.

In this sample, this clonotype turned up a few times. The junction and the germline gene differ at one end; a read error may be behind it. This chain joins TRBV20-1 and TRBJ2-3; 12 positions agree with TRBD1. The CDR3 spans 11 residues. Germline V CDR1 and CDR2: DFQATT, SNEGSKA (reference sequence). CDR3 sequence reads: CSARGTGGRHF. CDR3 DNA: TGCAGTGCTAGGGGGACAGGGGGCAGGCATTTT.

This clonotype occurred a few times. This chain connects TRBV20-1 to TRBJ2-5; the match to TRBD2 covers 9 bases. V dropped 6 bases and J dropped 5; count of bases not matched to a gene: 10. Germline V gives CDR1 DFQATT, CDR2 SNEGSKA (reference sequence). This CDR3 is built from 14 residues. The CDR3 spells CSATGLAGWETQYF. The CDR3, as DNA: TGCAGTGCCACCGGGCTAGCGGGGTGGGAGACCCAGTACTTC.

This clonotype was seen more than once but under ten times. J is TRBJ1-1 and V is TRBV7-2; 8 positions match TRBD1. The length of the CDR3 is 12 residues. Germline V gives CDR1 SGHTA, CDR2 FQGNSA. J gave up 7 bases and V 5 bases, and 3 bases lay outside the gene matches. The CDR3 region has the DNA TGTGCCAGCAGCGAGACAGGGGTTGAAGCTTTCTTT. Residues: CASSETGVEAFF.